This is a list of T cell receptor beta chains from one sample in a study of metastatic and nonmetastatic thyroid tumors. MiXCR reprocessed the PCR reads for TCRdb. The sample shows more than 2,500 clones, 35% to 45% of them seen only once. The sample comprised tumor tissue. The receptor source for this set is a female donor with papillary thyroid cancer or a benign thyroid nodule (not recorded which). Some clones in this sample may be carry-over from other donors' samples. The CDR3 runs from the conserved cysteine through the conserved F or W. D genes are given only for firm matches. Size is omitted from some rows. Given values are once, few, many or a class for expanded clones.

clone_size	v_call	j_call	d_call	cdr3_aa	cdr3_nt
.	TRBV6-1	TRBJ2-7	.	CASSEGQNYEQYF	TGTGCCAGCAGTGAAGGACAGAACTACGAGCAGTACTTC
.	TRBV12-3/TRBV12-4	TRBJ2-5	.	CASSLALKFRQYF	TGTGCCAGCAGTTTAGCGCTCAAGTTCCGGCAGTACTTC
once	TRBV7-2	TRBJ2-1	TRBD2	CASSFSGRARQEQFF	TGTGCCAGCAGCTTTAGCGGGAGGGCGAGACAAGAGCAGTTCTTC
.	TRBV6-2/TRBV6-3	TRBJ2-7	.	CASSPNYEQYF	TGTGCCAGCAGCCCTAACTACGAGCAGTACTTC
few	TRBV27	TRBJ2-2	.	CASTFGGPNTGELFF	TGTGCCAGCACCTTCGGGGGGCCGAACACCGGGGAGCTGTTTTTT
.	TRBV6-1	TRBJ2-3	.	CASSPGLVTDTQYF	TGTGCCAGCAGTCCAGGGCTAGTGACAGATACGCAGTATTTT
.	TRBV5-1	TRBJ2-2	TRBD2	CASSTSGSLAGELFF	TGCGCCAGCAGCACCAGCGGGAGTTTAGCCGGGGAGCTGTTTTTT
few	TRBV27	TRBJ1-2	.	CASRLSNGPNYGYTF	TGTGCCAGCAGGCTCTCAAATGGACCGAACTATGGCTACACCTTC
.	TRBV4-3	TRBJ2-3	.	CASSQDPGGPLDTQYF	TGCGCCAGCAGCCAAGATCCCGGGGGCCCGTTGGATACGCAGTATTTT
.	TRBV30	TRBJ2-7	TRBD1	CAWSVTGADEQYF	TGTGCCTGGAGTGTAACAGGGGCGGACGAGCAGTACTTC